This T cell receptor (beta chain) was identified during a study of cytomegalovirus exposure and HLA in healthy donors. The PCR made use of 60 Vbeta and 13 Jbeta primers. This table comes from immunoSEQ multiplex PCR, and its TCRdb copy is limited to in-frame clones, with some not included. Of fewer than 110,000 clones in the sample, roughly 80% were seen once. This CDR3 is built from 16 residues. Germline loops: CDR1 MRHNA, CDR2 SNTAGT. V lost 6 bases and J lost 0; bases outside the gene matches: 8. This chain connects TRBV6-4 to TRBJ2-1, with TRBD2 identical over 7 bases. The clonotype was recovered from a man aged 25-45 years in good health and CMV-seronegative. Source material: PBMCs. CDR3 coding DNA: TGTGCCAGCAGAGCCGACCCGGGGGGCTCCTACAATGAGCAGTTCTTC. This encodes CASRADPGGSYNEQFF.